These 20 T cell receptor beta chains were all obtained from the same sample, sequenced in a study of T cell responses to AZD1222 COVID-19 vaccine. Only in-frame clones appear in the TCRdb table, and some are missing; sequencing was by immunoSEQ multiplex PCR. Of around 160,000 clones in the sample, about 92% were seen once. Sample: peripheral blood, taken 28 days after the second AZD1222 dose. The receptors shown here come from an adult who received the AZD1222 COVID-19 vaccine.

The chain is built from TRBV6-1 and TRBJ1-2; tentative D call: TRBD1 (5 bases). CDR1 MNHNS and CDR2 SASEGT come from the germline V gene. The CDR3 loop spans 13 amino acids. V was cut by 2 bases and J by 4 bases, with 8 bases left in between. CDR3 sequence: CASSESGIYGYTF. The CDR3 nucleotides are TGTGCCAGCAGTGAATCAGGGATCTATGGCTACACCTTC.

V and J are TRBV5-1 and TRBJ1-2, with 10 bases identical to TRBD1. Germline CDR1 is SGHRS and CDR2 is YFSETQ. The CDR3 has 14 amino acids. V was clipped by 2 bases and J by 8 bases; unmatched bases: 6. The CDR3 DNA is TGCGCCAGCAGCTTAAGTGGGACAGGGGTCGGCTACACCTTC. Its protein product is CASSLSGTGVGYTF.

The CDR3: CASSLGLAGSDTQYF. In DNA, the CDR3 is TGTGCCAGCAGCTTGGGTCTAGCGGGGTCAGATACGCAGTATTTT. The chain is built from TRBV5-4 and TRBJ2-3; 9 nucleotides line up with TRBD2. CDR1 and CDR2 from the germline V gene are SGHNT and YYREEE (reference sequence). This CDR3 region has 15 residues. Trimming at V came to 0 bases and at J to 4 bases, leaving 3 bases not matched to a gene.

CDR3 protein: CASSQWRTPNTEAFF. The CDR3, as DNA: TGTGCCAGCAGCCAATGGAGGACACCAAACACTGAAGCTTTCTTT. The gene calls are TRBV14 and TRBJ1-1; a possible D gene is TRBD1 (5 bases). This CDR3 comprises 15 residues. V was shortened by 2 bases and J by 2 bases, with 12 bases between the two germline ends. Germline V gene data show CDR1 as SGHDN and CDR2 as FVKESK.

This sequence joins TRBV3-1 (or the pseudogene TRBV3-2) and TRBJ1-2; no clear D. CDR3 length: 14 residues. Trimming left V 9 bases short and J 3 bases short, with 17 bases between. Germline CDR1 LGHDT, CDR2 YNNKEL (reference sequence). The CDR3 protein is CASNRAGSDYGYTF. In DNA, the CDR3 is TGTGCCAGTAACCGGGCGGGTTCTGACTATGGCTACACCTTC.

The CDR3 DNA reads as TGCGCCAGCAGCTTCGGAGACAGGGCGGTAGCTTTCTTT. It encodes CASSFGDRAVAFF. The V call is TRBV5-1, the J call TRBJ1-1; 7 bases fit TRBD1. The germline gives CDR1 SGHRS, CDR2 YFSETQ. J gave up 10 bases and V 2 bases, and 8 bases lay outside the gene matches. The CDR3 is 13 residues long.

As DNA, the CDR3 is TGTGCCAGCAGCCAAGATATCGTGACTACCGATTTCTACTCCTACGAGCAGTACTTC. Translated, it gives CASSQDIVTTDFYSYEQYF. The chain carries TRBV3-1 (or the pseudogene TRBV3-2) and TRBJ2-7, with D tentatively TRBD2 (5 bases). The CDR3 is 19 residues long. Trimming cost V 0 bases and J 0 bases, with 21 bases left between them. CDR1 LGHDT and CDR2 YNNKEL come from the germline V gene (reference sequence).

The rearrangement uses TRBV19 and TRBJ2-1, with 7 bases matching TRBD1. The length of the CDR3 is 17 residues. The junction had 8 bases not matched to a gene; V was cut back by 1 base and J by 2 bases. Germline V gene data show CDR1 as LNHDA and CDR2 as SQIVND (reference sequence). The CDR3, as DNA: TGTGCCAGTAGTATAGCCGGGACAGATTACGCCTACAATGAGCAGTTCTTC. Translated: CASSIAGTDYAYNEQFF.

In the case of this clone: The sample carries other DNA sequences with the same CDR3. The CDR3 DNA follows: TGTGCCAGCTCACCCGGGGGGAACACTGAAGCTTTCTTT. Amino acids: CASSPGGNTEAFF. The chain joins TRBV18 to TRBJ1-1, with D possibly TRBD1 on 5 matching bases. The V end lost 3 bases, the J end lost 1 base, and 6 bases lay between the germline ends. The CDR3 has 13 residues. Germline V gene sequence: CDR1 KGHSH, CDR2 LQKENI.

The V and J genes are TRBV6-5 and TRBJ1-5; tentatively, D is TRBD1 (5 bases). Trimming stripped 6 bases from V and 4 bases from J, with 16 bases between. Germline V gene lookup returns CDR1 MNHEY and CDR2 SVGAGI. The CDR3 is 15 residues long. CDR3 DNA: TGTGCCAGCAGATCCGGGACGGATCATAATCAGCCCCAGCATTTT. Translating it yields CASRSGTDHNQPQHF.

As regards this clone: Compared with germline, one end of the junction differs, possibly owing to a read error. The genes are TRBV9 and TRBJ2-5, with TRBD2 matching 7 bases. CDR3 length: 15 amino acids. Germline CDR1 reads SGDLS; CDR2 reads YYNGEE. CDR3 region: CARSVGWGGQETQYF. The CDR3 nucleotides read TGTGCCCGCAGCGTAGGGTGGGGGGGACAAGAGACCCAGTACTTC.

V usage is TRBV6-1 and J usage is TRBJ1-4, with D maybe TRBD1 (5 bases). The CDR3 sequence is 14 residues long. V gave up 3 bases and J gave up 5 bases, with 10 bases separating them. In germline, CDR1 is MNHNS, CDR2 SASEGT. CDR3 region: CASSDREINEKLFF. The DNA for the CDR3 is TGTGCCAGCAGTGACAGGGAGATCAATGAAAAACTGTTTTTT.

This chain connects TRBV10-2 to TRBJ2-7, with D perhaps TRBD1 (5 bases). V was shortened by 2 bases and J by 0 bases, with 5 bases between the two germline ends. The CDR3 is made up of 13 amino acids. The germline gives CDR1 WSHSY, CDR2 SAAADI. This CDR3 is CASSEGASYEQYF. CDR3 sequence (DNA): TGCGCCAGCAGTGAGGGGGCCTCCTACGAGCAGTACTTC.

This clone was observed once. The chain combines TRBV5-4 with TRBJ2-5, with 8 bases lining up with TRBD2. Germline V lookup: CDR1 SGHNT, CDR2 YYREEE (reference sequence). The CDR3 loop spans 14 amino acids. With V trimmed by 4 bases and J by 4 bases, 6 bases remained unmatched. The CDR3 region has the DNA TGTGCCAGCAGCAGTAGCGGGGCCGCAGAGACCCAGTACTTC. Its translation: CASSSSGAAETQYF. Drawing the rest from reference TRBV5-4 and TRBJ2-5, the complete variable domain is ETGVTQSPTHLIKTRGQQVTLRCSSQSGHNTVSWYQQALGQGPQFIFQYYREEENGRGNFPPRFSGLQFPNYSSELNVNALELDDSALYLCASSSSGAAETQYFGPGTRLLVL.

The chain uses TRBV18 and TRBJ1-3, with D hard to call. The CDR3 extends over 15 amino acids. Germline CDR1 reads KGHSH; CDR2 reads LQKENI. V gave up 5 bases and J gave up 3 bases, with 14 bases separating them. The chain's CDR3 is CASSAGLFLGNTIYF. In nucleotides, the CDR3 is TGTGCCAGCTCAGCGGGTCTCTTCCTTGGAAACACCATATATTTT. Supplemented by reference TRBV18 and TRBJ1-3, the full variable domain reads NAGVMQNPRHLVRRRGQEARLRCSPMKGHSHVYWYRQLPEEGLKFMVYLQKENIIDESGMPKERFSAEFPKEGPSILRIQQVVRGDSAAYFCASSAGLFLGNTIYFGEGSWLTVV.

The rearrangement joins TRBV2 to TRBJ2-1; D tentatively reads TRBD1 or TRBD2 (6 bases each). This CDR3 is 14 amino acids long. Trimming stripped 6 bases from V and 10 bases from J, with 19 bases between. Germline CDR1 reads SNHLY; CDR2 reads FYNNEI. CDR3 residues: CASRTPWRGKEQFF. CDR3 nucleotides: TGTGCCAGCAGGACCCCGTGGAGGGGGAAGGAGCAGTTCTTC.

The genes are TRBV7-8 and TRBJ2-7; 7 bases agree with TRBD2. CDR3 length: 13 residues. With 4 bases clipped from V and 1 base from J, the junction kept 1 base outside the gene matches. The germline CDR1 and CDR2 sequences are SGHVS and FQNEAQ. DNA for the CDR3: TGTGCCAGCAGCTGGACTAGTTCCTACGAGCAGTACTTC. Translation gives CASSWTSSYEQYF.

The CDR3 DNA reads TGTGCCAGCAGCCCCGGGACAGCTAATGAAAAACTGTTTTTT. This gives the protein CASSPGTANEKLFF. The V call is TRBV9, the J call TRBJ1-4, with 7 bases identical to TRBD1. CDR1 and CDR2 from the germline V gene are SGDLS and YYNGEE. The junction had 3 bases not matched to a gene; V was cut back by 4 bases and J by 3 bases. The CDR3 runs 14 residues.

This chain connects TRBV9 to TRBJ1-3; 8 bases map to TRBD1. V lost 2 bases, J lost 3 bases, and 13 bases stayed unmatched. CDR3 length: 18 residues. Germline assignment: CDR1 SGDLS and CDR2 YYNGEE. The CDR3 is CASSVNRRGRFFGNTIYF. As DNA, the CDR3 is TGTGCCAGCAGCGTCAATCGCAGGGGGCGGTTTTTTGGAAACACCATATATTTT.

The gene calls are TRBV5-1 and TRBJ1-1; 9 bases map to TRBD1. The germline V gene has CDR1 SGHRS and CDR2 YFSETQ. The V and J ends lost 4 bases and 1 base, in that order; junction bases with no gene match: 2. The CDR3 totals 14 residues. The CDR3 protein is CASSMGQGNTEAFF. CDR3 nucleotide sequence: TGCGCCAGCAGCATGGGACAGGGGAACACTGAAGCTTTCTTT.